This TCR beta chain was retrieved from a study of T cells in narcolepsy. The study, taken as a whole, reports: Healthy controls reportedly lacked the autoreactive clonotypes serially found in patients' blood.

On this clone: Antigen specificity is unknown.

Profiling relied on immunoSEQ multiplex PCR, and the TCRdb table lists in-frame clones only, not all of them. The profile shows about 35,000 clones, 75% to 90% of them singletons. The sequence was collected from a human donor with narcolepsy. The material sequenced was CD45RA- memory CD4+ T cells from PBMCs.

This CDR3 reads CASSPRDSYYGYTF. DNA of the CDR3: TGTGCCAGTAGTCCGAGGGACAGCTACTATGGCTACACCTTC. The V call is TRBV19, the J call TRBJ1-2; TRBD1 agrees at 7 bases. The CDR3 is made up of 14 amino acids. Trimming at V came to 5 bases and at J to 3 bases, leaving 6 bases not matched to a gene. Germline V lookup: CDR1 LNHDA, CDR2 SQIVND (reference sequence).